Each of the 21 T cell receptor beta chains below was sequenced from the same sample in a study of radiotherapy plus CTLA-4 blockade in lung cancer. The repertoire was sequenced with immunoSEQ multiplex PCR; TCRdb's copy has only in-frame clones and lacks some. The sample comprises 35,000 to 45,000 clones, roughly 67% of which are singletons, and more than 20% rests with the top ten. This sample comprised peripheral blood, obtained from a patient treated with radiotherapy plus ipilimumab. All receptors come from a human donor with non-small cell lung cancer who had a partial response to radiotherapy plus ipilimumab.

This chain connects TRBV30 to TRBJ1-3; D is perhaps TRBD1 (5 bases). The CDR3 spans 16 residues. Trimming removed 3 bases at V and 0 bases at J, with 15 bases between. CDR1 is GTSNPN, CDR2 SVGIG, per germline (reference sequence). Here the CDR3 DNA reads TGTGCCTGGAGGACCAGTGACAGAATCTCTGGAAACACCATATATTTT. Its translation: CAWRTSDRISGNTIYF.

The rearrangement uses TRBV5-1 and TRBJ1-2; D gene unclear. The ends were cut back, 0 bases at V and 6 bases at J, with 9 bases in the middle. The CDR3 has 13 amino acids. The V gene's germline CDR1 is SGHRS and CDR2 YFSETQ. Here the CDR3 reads CASSLASGNGYTF. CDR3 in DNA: TGCGCCAGCAGCTTGGCCTCAGGAAATGGCTACACCTTC. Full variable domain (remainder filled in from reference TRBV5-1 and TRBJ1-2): KAGVTQTPRYLIKTRGQQVTLSCSPISGHRSVSWYQQTPGQGLQFLFEYFSETQRNKGNFPGRFSGRQFSNSRSEMNVSTLELGDSALYLCASSLASGNGYTFGSGTRLTVV.

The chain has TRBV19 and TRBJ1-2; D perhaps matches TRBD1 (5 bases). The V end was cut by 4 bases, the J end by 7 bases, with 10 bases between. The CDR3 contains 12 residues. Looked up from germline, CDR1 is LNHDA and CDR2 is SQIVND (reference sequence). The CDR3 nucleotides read TGTGCCAGTAGTACCACGACAGTTGGCTACACCTTC. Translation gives CASSTTTVGYTF.

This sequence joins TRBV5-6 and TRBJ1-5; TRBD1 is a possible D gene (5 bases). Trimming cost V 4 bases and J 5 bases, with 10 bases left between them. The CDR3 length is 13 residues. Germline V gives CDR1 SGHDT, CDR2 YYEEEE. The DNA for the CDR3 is TGTGCCAGCAGCAAATCAGGGCATCAGCCCCAGCATTTT. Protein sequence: CASSKSGHQPQHF.

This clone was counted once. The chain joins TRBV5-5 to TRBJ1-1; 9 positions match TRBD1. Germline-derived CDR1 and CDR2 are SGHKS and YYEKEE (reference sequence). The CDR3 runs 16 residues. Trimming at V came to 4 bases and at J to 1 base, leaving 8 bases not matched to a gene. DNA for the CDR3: TGTGCCAGCAGCCTCGGACAGGGGTTAAAGAACACTGAAGCTTTCTTT. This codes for CASSLGQGLKNTEAFF.

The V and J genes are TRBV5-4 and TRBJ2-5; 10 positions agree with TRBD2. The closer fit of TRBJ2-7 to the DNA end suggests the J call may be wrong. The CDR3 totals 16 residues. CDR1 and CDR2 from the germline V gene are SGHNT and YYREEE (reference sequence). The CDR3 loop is CASSLGSSGSSYEQYF. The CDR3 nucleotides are TGTGCCAGCAGCTTGGGGTCTAGCGGGAGTTCCTACGAGCAGTACTTC.

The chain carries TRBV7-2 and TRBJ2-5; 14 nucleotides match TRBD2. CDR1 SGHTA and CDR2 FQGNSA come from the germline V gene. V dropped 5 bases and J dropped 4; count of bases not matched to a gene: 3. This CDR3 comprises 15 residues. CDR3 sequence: CASSRLAGGRETQYF. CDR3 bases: TGTGCCAGCAGCCGACTAGCGGGGGGGCGAGAGACCCAGTACTTC.

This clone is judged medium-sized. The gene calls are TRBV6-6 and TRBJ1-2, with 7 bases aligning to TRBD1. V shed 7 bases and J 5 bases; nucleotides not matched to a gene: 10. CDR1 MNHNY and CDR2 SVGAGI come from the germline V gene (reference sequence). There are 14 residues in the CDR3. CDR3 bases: TGTGCCAGCACGGGACAGCAAGGGCTTTATGGCTACACCTTC. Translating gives CASTGQQGLYGYTF.

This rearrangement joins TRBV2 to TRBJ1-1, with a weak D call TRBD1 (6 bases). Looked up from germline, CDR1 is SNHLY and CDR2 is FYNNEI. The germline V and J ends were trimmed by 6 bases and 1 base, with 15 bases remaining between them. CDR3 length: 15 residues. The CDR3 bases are TGTGCCAGCAGGCGGGGGGCTGTACCGAACACTGAAGCTTTCTTT. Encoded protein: CASRRGAVPNTEAFF.

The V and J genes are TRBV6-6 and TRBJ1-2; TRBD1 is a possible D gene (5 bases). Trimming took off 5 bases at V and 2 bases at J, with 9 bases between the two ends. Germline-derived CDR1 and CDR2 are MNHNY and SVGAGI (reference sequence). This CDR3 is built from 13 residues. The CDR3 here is CASSPDRNYGYTF. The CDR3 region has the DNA TGTGCCAGCAGTCCTGACAGAAACTATGGCTACACCTTC.

The CDR3 protein is CASSLLRGVLETQYF. The CDR3 region has the DNA TGTGCCAGCAGCTTACTCCGGGGGGTCTTGGAGACCCAGTACTTC. The chain has TRBV7-6 and TRBJ2-5, with 7 bases fitting TRBD2. The CDR3 sequence is 15 residues long. J lost 5 bases, V lost 2 bases, and 8 bases had no gene match. Looked up from germline, CDR1 is SGHVS and CDR2 is FNYEAQ.

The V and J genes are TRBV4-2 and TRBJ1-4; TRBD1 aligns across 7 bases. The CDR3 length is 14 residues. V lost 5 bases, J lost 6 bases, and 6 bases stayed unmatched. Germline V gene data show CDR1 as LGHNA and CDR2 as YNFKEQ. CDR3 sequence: CASSYRDSYEKLFF. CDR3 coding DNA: TGTGCCAGCAGCTACCGGGACAGCTATGAAAAACTGTTTTTT.

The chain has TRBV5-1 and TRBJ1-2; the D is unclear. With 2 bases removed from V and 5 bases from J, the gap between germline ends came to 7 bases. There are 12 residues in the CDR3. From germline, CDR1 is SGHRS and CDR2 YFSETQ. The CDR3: CASSFDKYGYTF. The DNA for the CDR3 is TGCGCCAGCAGCTTCGACAAGTATGGCTACACCTTC.

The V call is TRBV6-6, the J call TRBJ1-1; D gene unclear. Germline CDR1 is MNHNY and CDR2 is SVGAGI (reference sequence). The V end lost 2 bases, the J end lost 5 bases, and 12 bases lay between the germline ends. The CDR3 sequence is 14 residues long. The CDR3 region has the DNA TGTGCCAGCAGTTACCTGGCATCCGATACTGAAGCTTTCTTT. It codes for CASSYLASDTEAFF.

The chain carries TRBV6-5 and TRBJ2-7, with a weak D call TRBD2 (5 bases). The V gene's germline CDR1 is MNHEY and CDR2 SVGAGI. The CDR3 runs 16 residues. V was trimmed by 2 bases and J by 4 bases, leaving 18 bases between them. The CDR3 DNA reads TGTGCCAGCAGTTACGCCTCTAGCATCCAAAGTTACGAGCAGTACTTC. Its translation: CASSYASSIQSYEQYF.

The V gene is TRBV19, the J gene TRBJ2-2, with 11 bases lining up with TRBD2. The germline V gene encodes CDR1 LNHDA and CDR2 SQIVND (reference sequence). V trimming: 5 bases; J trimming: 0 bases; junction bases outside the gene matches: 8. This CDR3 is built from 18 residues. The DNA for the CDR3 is TGTGCCAGTAGTCGCCCCGTAGCGGGGGGGCCGAACACCGGGGAGCTGTTTTTT. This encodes CASSRPVAGGPNTGELFF.

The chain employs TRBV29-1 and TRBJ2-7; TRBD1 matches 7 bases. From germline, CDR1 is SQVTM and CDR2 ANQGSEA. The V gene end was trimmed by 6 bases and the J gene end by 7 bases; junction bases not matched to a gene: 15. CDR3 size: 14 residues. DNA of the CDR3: TGCAGCGTGCGACAGGGTGGGTCGGCGCGGGAGCAGTACTTC. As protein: CSVRQGGSAREQYF.

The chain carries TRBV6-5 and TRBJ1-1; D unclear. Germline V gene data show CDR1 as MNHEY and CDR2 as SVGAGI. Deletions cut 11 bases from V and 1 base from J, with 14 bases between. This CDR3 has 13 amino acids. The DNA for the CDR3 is TGTGCCTGCCGGGGAAGCGGGAACACTGAAGCTTTCTTT. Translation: CACRGSGNTEAFF.

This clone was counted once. In nucleotides, the CDR3 is TGTGCCTGGACCCAACAAGGGACAGGTGGCATTCAGTACTTC. Residues: CAWTQQGTGGIQYF. The rearrangement links TRBV30 to TRBJ2-4; 8 bases agree with TRBD1. CDR3 length equals 14 residues. The V segment lost 4 bases and the J segment 9 bases; nucleotides outside the gene matches: 11. In germline, CDR1 is GTSNPN, CDR2 SVGIG (reference sequence). Based on the CDR3 plus reference TRBV30 and TRBJ2-4, the full variable domain is SQTIHQWPATLVQPVGSPLSLECTVEGTSNPNLYWYRQAAGRGLQLLFYSVGIGQISSEVPQNLSASRPQDRQFILSSKKLLLSDSGFYLCAWTQQGTGGIQYFGAGTRLSVL.

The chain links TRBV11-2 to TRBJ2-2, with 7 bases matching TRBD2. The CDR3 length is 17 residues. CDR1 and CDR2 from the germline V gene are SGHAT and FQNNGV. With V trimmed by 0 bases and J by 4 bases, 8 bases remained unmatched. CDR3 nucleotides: TGTGCCAGCAGCTTAGATACACGGTGGGGGGGCACCGGGGAGCTGTTTTTT. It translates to CASSLDTRWGGTGELFF.

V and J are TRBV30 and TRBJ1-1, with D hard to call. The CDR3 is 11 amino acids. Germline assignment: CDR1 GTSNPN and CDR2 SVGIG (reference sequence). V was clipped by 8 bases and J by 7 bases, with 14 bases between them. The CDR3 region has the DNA TGTGCCGGAGAGTGGGAGGTTGAAGCTTTCTTT. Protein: CAGEWEVEAFF.